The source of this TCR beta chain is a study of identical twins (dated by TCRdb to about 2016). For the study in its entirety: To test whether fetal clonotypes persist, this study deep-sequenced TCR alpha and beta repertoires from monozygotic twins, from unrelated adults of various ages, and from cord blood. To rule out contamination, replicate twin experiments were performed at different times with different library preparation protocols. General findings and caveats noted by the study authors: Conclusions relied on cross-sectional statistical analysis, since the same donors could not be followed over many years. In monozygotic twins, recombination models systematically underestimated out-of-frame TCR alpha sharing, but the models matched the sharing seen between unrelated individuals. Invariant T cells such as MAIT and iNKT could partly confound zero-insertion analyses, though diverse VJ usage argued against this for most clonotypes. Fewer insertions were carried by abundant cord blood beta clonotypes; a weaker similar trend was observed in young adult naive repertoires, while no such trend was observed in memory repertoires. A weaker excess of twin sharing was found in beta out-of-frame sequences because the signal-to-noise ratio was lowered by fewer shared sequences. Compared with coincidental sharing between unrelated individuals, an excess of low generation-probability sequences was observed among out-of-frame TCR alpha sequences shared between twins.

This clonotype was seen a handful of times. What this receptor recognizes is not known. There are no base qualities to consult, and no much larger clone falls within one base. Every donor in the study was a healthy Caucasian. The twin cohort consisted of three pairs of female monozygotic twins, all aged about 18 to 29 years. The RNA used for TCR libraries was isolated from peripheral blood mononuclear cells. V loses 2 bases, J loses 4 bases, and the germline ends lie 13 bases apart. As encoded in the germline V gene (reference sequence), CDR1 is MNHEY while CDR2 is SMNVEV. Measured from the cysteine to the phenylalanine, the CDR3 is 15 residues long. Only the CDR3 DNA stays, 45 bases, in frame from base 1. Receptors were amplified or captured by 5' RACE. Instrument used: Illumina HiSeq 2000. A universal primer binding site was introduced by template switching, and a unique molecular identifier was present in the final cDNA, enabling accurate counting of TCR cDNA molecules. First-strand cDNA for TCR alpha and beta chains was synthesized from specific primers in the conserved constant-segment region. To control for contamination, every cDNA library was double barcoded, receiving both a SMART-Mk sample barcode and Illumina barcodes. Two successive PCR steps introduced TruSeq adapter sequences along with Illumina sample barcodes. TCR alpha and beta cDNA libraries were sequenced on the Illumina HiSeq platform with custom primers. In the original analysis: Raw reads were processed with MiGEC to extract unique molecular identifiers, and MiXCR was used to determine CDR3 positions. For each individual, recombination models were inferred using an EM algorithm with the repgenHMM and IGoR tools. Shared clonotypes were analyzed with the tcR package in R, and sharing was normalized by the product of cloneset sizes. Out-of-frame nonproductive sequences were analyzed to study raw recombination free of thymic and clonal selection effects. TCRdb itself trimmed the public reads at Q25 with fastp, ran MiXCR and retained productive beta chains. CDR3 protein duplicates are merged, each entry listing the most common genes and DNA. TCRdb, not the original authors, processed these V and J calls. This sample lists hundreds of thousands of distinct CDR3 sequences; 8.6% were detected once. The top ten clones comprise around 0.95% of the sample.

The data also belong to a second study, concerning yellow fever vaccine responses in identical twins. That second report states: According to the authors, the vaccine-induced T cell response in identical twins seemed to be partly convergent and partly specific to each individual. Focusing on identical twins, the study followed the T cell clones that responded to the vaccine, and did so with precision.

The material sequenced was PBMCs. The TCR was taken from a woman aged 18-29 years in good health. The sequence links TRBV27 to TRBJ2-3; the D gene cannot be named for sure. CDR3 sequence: CASSLSPEVPDTQYF. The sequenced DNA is TGTGCCAGCAGTTTAAGTCCAGAAGTTCCAGATACGCAGTATTTT.